What follows are 24 T cell receptor beta chains derived from one specimen sequenced in a study of T cells in Graves' hyperthyroidism and ophthalmopathy. RNA transcripts yielded amplified TCR beta CDR3 regions. HTBI primers were employed in a first-round RT-PCR of the TCR CDR3. TCRdb itself ran the multiplex PCR reads through MiXCR, one entry per CDR3 protein. Of more than 250,000 distinct CDR3 sequences in the sample, roughly 15% were seen once. Sequencing input: blood. These receptors were collected from a woman aged 45 to 65 with Graves' hyperthyroidism that later progressed to Graves' ophthalmopathy.

This chain joins TRBV29-1 and TRBJ1-4, with D maybe TRBD1 (5 bases). Trimming stripped 7 bases from V and 8 bases from J, with 11 bases between. The CDR3 is 11 amino acids. CDR1 SQVTM and CDR2 ANQGSEA come from the germline V gene. In DNA form, the CDR3 reads TGCAGCGGCGCCAGGGAAGAAAAACTGTTTTTT. Its protein is CSGAREEKLFF.

The V and J genes are TRBV20-1 and TRBJ2-1; 11 bases are shared with TRBD2. V lost 1 base, J lost 7 bases, and 3 bases stayed unmatched. This CDR3 is built from 14 residues. Germline CDR1 DFQATT, CDR2 SNEGSKA (reference sequence). CDR3 loop: CSARGPSGRNEQFF. CDR3 nucleotide sequence: TGCAGTGCTAGAGGACCTAGCGGGAGGAATGAGCAGTTCTTC.

This clonotype was recorded at least ten times. The V and J genes are TRBV27 and TRBJ2-3; D perhaps matches TRBD2 (5 bases). There are 14 residues in the CDR3. The V gene lost 1 base and the J gene lost 5 bases, with 10 bases spanning the gap. CDR1 is MNHEY, CDR2 SMNVEV, per germline (reference sequence). The CDR3 sequence is CASSLFAGRDTQYF. The CDR3 DNA reads as TGTGCCAGCAGTTTATTTGCTGGGAGAGATACGCAGTATTTT.

In regard to this clonotype: The junction and the germline gene differ at one end; a read error may be behind it. The gene calls are TRBV6-2 or TRBV6-3 and TRBJ2-7; D remains ambiguous. The CDR3 is 12 residues long. Looked up from germline, CDR1 is MNHEY and CDR2 is SVGEGT. CDR3 nucleotide sequence: TGTGCCAGCAGCCCGACATCGGACGAGCAGCACTTC. Translated: CASSPTSDEQHF.

This clonotype was seen repeatedly, ten times or more. V gene TRBV20-1 combines with J gene TRBJ1-1, with D possibly being TRBD1 (6 bases). Germline V CDR1 and CDR2: DFQATT, SNEGSKA (reference sequence). The CDR3 runs to 15 residues. V lost 6 bases, J lost 5 bases, and 22 bases lay in between. CDR3 DNA: TGCAGTGCCCTAGGGGTGGGGGGGCGACGGACTGAAGCTTTCTTT. Translation gives CSALGVGGRRTEAFF.

This clonotype has a count of ten or more. The V gene is TRBV3-1, the J gene TRBJ1-1; possible D gene TRBD1, 6 bases. The V end was cut by 8 bases, the J end by 2 bases, with 12 bases between. The CDR3 has 13 amino acids. Germline V gene lookup returns CDR1 LGHDT and CDR2 YNNKEL (reference sequence). CDR3 protein: CASSPQGNTEAFF. CDR3 in DNA: TGTGCCAGCTCACCACAGGGAAACACTGAAGCTTTCTTT.

This clonotype was picked up a small number of times. V is TRBV19 and J is TRBJ2-3; no clear D. The CDR3 sequence is 15 residues long. V dropped 5 bases and J dropped 4 bases, with 16 bases sitting between them. The germline gives CDR1 LNHDA, CDR2 SQIVND (reference sequence). The CDR3 protein is CASSPTRVGPDTQYF. Written as DNA, the CDR3 is TGTGCCAGTAGTCCAACAAGGGTTGGACCAGATACGCAGTATTTT.

This chain uses TRBV28 with TRBJ2-7; D is possibly TRBD2 (6 bases). The germline gives CDR1 MDHEN, CDR2 SYDVKM. The CDR3 runs to 15 residues. The germline V and J ends were trimmed by 7 bases and 5 bases, with 21 bases remaining between them. The CDR3 DNA follows: TGTGCCAGCACCCGACTAGGGCAGGGAGTCGACGAGCAGTACTTC. Protein: CASTRLGQGVDEQYF.

The chain carries TRBV7-9 and TRBJ2-1; D possibly corresponds to TRBD2 (6 bases). The CDR3 length is 13 residues. In germline, CDR1 is SEHNR, CDR2 FQNEAQ (reference sequence). With 7 bases removed from V and 5 bases from J, the gap between germline ends came to 12 bases. The CDR3 nucleotides are TGTGCCAGCAACCGGGGACTCAACAATGAGCAGTTCTTC. Its protein is CASNRGLNNEQFF.

This clonotype was detected many times. This chain connects TRBV12-3 or TRBV12-4 to TRBJ2-1; 7 bases agree with TRBD2. V dropped 2 bases and J dropped 6; count of bases not matched to a gene: 7. There are 15 residues in the CDR3. The CDR3: CASSLFLAGFNEQFF. The CDR3 nucleotides are TGTGCCAGCAGTTTATTCTTAGCGGGTTTCAATGAGCAGTTCTTC.

This clonotype was observed at least ten times. The gene calls are TRBV11-2 and TRBJ2-1; D not resolved. In germline, CDR1 is SGHAT, CDR2 FQNNGV. This CDR3 has 15 residues. The V and J ends lost 0 bases and 2 bases respectively, with 8 bases between them. The CDR3 region is CASSLEVSAYNEQFF. The CDR3 region has the DNA TGTGCCAGCAGCTTAGAGGTGAGCGCCTACAATGAGCAGTTCTTC.

This clonotype was seen ten or more times. This chain links TRBV19 with TRBJ1-2; TRBD1 is a possible D gene (5 bases). V lost 7 bases, J lost 4 bases, and 19 bases lay in between. The CDR3 is 15 residues long. Germline V gives CDR1 LNHDA, CDR2 SQIVND (reference sequence). The CDR3 sequence is CASIRAHQGSYGYTF. CDR3 DNA: TGTGCCAGTATACGTGCTCACCAGGGATCCTATGGCTACACCTTC.

In its sample, this clonotype was seen many times. The chain is built from TRBV12-3 or TRBV12-4 and TRBJ1-5; 9 bases are shared with TRBD1. The CDR3 has 17 amino acids. V lost 6 bases, J lost 6 bases, and 15 bases stayed unmatched. In DNA, the CDR3 is TGTGCCAGCAGCTCGGGACAGGGCCCTCAATTAGGTCAGCCCCAGCATTTT. It specifies CASSSGQGPQLGQPQHF.

This clonotype came up a few times. The chain links TRBV20-1 to TRBJ1-2, with 7 bases lining up with TRBD1. This CDR3 has 12 residues. The V gene end was trimmed by 3 bases and the J gene end by 6 bases; junction bases not matched to a gene: 4. Germline assignment: CDR1 DFQATT and CDR2 SNEGSKA (reference sequence). CDR3 sequence reads: CSASGTVNGYTF. The CDR3 DNA sequence: TGCAGTGCTAGTGGGACAGTGAATGGCTACACCTTC.

Turning to this clonotype: Since a much larger clone is just one base distant, this may be a read error. The genes are TRBV29-1 and TRBJ1-2; D may be TRBD1 (6 bases). V shed 1 base and J shed 2 bases, with 14 bases lying between them. CDR1 is SQVTM and CDR2 is ANQGSEA in the germline V gene. The CDR3 is 15 amino acids. DNA of the CDR3: TGCAGCGTTGAAGGGGCCTGGGGGGGCAACTATGGCTACACCTTC. It codes for CSVEGAWGGNYGYTF.

The table lists this clonotype with many counts. This chain connects TRBV5-1 to TRBJ2-1, with 13 bases lining up with TRBD2. Germline V CDR1 and CDR2: SGHRS, YFSETQ. The CDR3 covers 16 residues. The J segment lost 5 bases and the V segment lost 4 bases, leaving 6 bases of the junction unmatched. This CDR3 is CASSRLAGGNHNEQFF. In DNA form, the CDR3 reads TGCGCCAGCAGCCGACTAGCGGGAGGAAACCACAATGAGCAGTTCTTC.

J is TRBJ2-5 and V is TRBV3-1; 8 bases agree with TRBD2. Germline V lookup: CDR1 LGHDT, CDR2 YNNKEL (reference sequence). CDR3 length equals 13 residues. Trimming at V came to 6 bases and at J to 5 bases, leaving 5 bases not matched to a gene. The CDR3 sequence: CASREREWETQYF. CDR3 nucleotide sequence: TGTGCCAGCAGGGAGCGGGAGTGGGAGACCCAGTACTTC.

This clonotype showed up many times. This chain uses TRBV6-6 with TRBJ2-2; D gene ambiguous. Germline CDR1 is MNHNY and CDR2 is SVGAGI (reference sequence). The V end lost 2 bases, the J end lost 5 bases, and 9 bases lay between the germline ends. This CDR3 has 14 amino acids. The CDR3 here is CASSYGVGTGELFF. The CDR3 nucleotides are TGTGCCAGCAGTTACGGGGTAGGGACCGGGGAGCTGTTTTTT.

The genes are TRBV28 and TRBJ1-4; D gene uncertain. Trimming stripped 5 bases from V and 8 bases from J, with 9 bases between. From germline, CDR1 is MDHEN and CDR2 SYDVKM. The CDR3 totals 12 residues. Here the CDR3 DNA reads TGTGCCAGCAGTAATCTAATCGAAAAACTGTTTTTT. Its protein product is CASSNLIEKLFF.

This clonotype has only a few counts. A much larger clone is a single base away; this may be a read error. The rearrangement uses TRBV6-5 and TRBJ2-7; 7 nucleotides align to TRBD1. The CDR3 has 16 residues. CDR1 and CDR2 from the germline V gene are MNHEY and SVGAGI. The CDR3 DNA is TGTGCCAGCAGTTCGCACACTTTTACAGGGGTAGGGGAGCGGTACTTC. This translates into CASSSHTFTGVGERYF.

This clonotype was seen only a few times. Here the CDR3 reads CASSVAPSGDTIYF. The CDR3, as DNA: TGTGCCAGCAGCGTAGCCCCATCGGGAGACACCATATATTTT. This sequence joins TRBV9 and TRBJ1-3; D is ambiguous. CDR1 SGDLS and CDR2 YYNGEE come from the germline V gene. V lost 0 bases and J lost 8, with 12 bases in between. This CDR3 has 14 residues.

This clonotype was counted many times. The chain is built from TRBV27 and TRBJ2-7, with 10 bases matching TRBD2. The trim removed 5 bases at V and 2 bases at J, leaving 9 bases unmatched. Germline values: CDR1 MNHEY, CDR2 SMNVEV (reference sequence). This CDR3 contains 16 residues. CDR3 bases: TGTGCCAGCAGTCTTCACGCCGGGACTAGCGCCTACGAGCAGTACTTC. It codes for CASSLHAGTSAYEQYF.

This clonotype came up many times. V is TRBV20-1 and J is TRBJ2-1; 9 bases fit TRBD2. V shed 4 bases and J 6 bases; nucleotides not matched to a gene: 7. Germline assignment: CDR1 DFQATT and CDR2 SNEGSKA (reference sequence). The CDR3 spans 14 residues. The CDR3 DNA reads TGCAGTGCTATTAGCGGGAGTATTAGCAATGAGCAGTTCTTC. Its protein product is CSAISGSISNEQFF.

This clonotype was picked up many times. The genes are TRBV13 and TRBJ1-1; D remains unclear. From germline, CDR1 is PRHDT and CDR2 FYEKMQ (reference sequence). CDR3 length: 14 amino acids. The V end was cut by 4 bases, the J end by 2 bases, with 11 bases between. CDR3 DNA: TGTGCCAGCAGCTCCCAAACCAGAAACACTGAAGCTTTCTTT. It is translated as CASSSQTRNTEAFF.